These T cell receptor beta chains were read from a single sample in a study of beta chain features in type 1 diabetes. TCRdb keeps only in-frame clones here, not all; method: immunoSEQ multiplex PCR. The sample carries about 160,000 clones, 7.5% to 9.5% recorded once. The material sequenced was central memory CD4+ T cells from blood. These receptors came from a woman aged 18-29 years in good health. The CDR3 runs from the conserved cysteine through the conserved F or W. The order of the fields is CDR3 protein, CDR3 DNA, J gene, D gene, clone size, V gene. D genes are given only for firm matches. Some rows have no size entry. The others give once, few or many, or a class for an expanded clone.

cdr3_aa: CASSISAAVNTEAFF
cdr3_nt: TGTGCCAGCAGCATCTCCGCGGCGGTGAACACTGAAGCTTTCTTT
j_call: TRBJ1-1
d_call: -
clone_size: -
v_call: TRBV7-6

cdr3_aa: CASSQGLNTEAFF
cdr3_nt: TGTGCCAGCTCCCAGGGCCTGAACACTGAAGCTTTCTTT
j_call: TRBJ1-1
d_call: -
clone_size: -
v_call: TRBV6-1

cdr3_aa: CASSPPGGWNEQFF
cdr3_nt: TGTGCCAGCAGCCCACCCGGGGGGTGGAATGAGCAGTTCTTC
j_call: TRBJ2-1
d_call: TRBD2
clone_size: many
v_call: TRBV7-2

cdr3_aa: CASSLVAVNLRQPQHF
cdr3_nt: TGTGCCAGCAGCTTAGTGGCAGTTAACCTTCGTCAGCCCCAGCATTTT
j_call: TRBJ1-5
d_call: -
clone_size: -
v_call: TRBV7-2

cdr3_aa: CASSPGGWGETQYF
cdr3_nt: TGTGCCAGCAGCCCAGGGGGATGGGGAGAGACCCAGTACTTC
j_call: TRBJ2-5
d_call: TRBD1
clone_size: few
v_call: TRBV11-3

cdr3_aa: CASRQDRNNSPLHF
cdr3_nt: TGTGCCAGCAGACAGGACAGAAATAATTCACCCCTCCACTTT
j_call: TRBJ1-6
d_call: -
clone_size: few
v_call: TRBV5-4

cdr3_aa: CASSLTGPPQHF
cdr3_nt: TGTGCCAGCAGCTTGACAGGGCCGCCCCAGCATTTT
j_call: TRBJ1-5
d_call: TRBD1
clone_size: few
v_call: TRBV7-2

cdr3_aa: CASSLVWTGGNEQFF
cdr3_nt: TGTGCCAGCAGCTTAGTCTGGACAGGGGGCAATGAGCAGTTCTTC
j_call: TRBJ2-1
d_call: TRBD1
clone_size: many
v_call: TRBV7-2

cdr3_aa: CASSIAGVPETQYF
cdr3_nt: TGTGCCAGCAGTATCGCCGGGGTCCCAGAGACCCAGTACTTC
j_call: TRBJ2-5
d_call: -
clone_size: few
v_call: TRBV7-9

cdr3_aa: CASSPRFQEQFF
cdr3_nt: TGTGCCAGCAGCCCCCGGTTCCAAGAGCAGTTCTTC
j_call: TRBJ2-1
d_call: -
clone_size: few
v_call: TRBV7-9

cdr3_aa: CASSAGTGRAFF
cdr3_nt: TGTGCCAGCAGCGCTGGAACAGGGAGAGCTTTCTTT
j_call: TRBJ1-1
d_call: -
clone_size: -
v_call: TRBV9

cdr3_aa: CASSQVSGSGRAEQFF
cdr3_nt: TGTGCCAGCAGCCAAGTTTCCGGGAGTGGACGCGCTGAGCAGTTCTTC
j_call: TRBJ2-1
d_call: -
clone_size: few
v_call: TRBV4-2

cdr3_aa: CASSVGVGGEVGDTQYF
cdr3_nt: TGTGCCAGCAGCGTAGGGGTAGGGGGAGAAGTTGGGGATACGCAGTATTTT
j_call: TRBJ2-3
d_call: -
clone_size: few
v_call: TRBV9

cdr3_aa: CASSSQGSGANVLTF
cdr3_nt: TGTGCCAGCAGTTCGCAGGGTAGCGGGGCCAACGTCCTGACTTTC
j_call: TRBJ2-6
d_call: -
clone_size: few
v_call: TRBV27

cdr3_aa: CASSRDQGETQYF
cdr3_nt: TGTGCCAGCAGCCGGGACCAGGGGGAGACCCAGTACTTC
j_call: TRBJ2-5
d_call: -
clone_size: -
v_call: TRBV14

cdr3_aa: CASSEPGQGAGYTF
cdr3_nt: TGTGCCAGCAGCGAACCGGGACAGGGGGCCGGCTACACCTTC
j_call: TRBJ1-2
d_call: TRBD1
clone_size: few
v_call: TRBV11-2